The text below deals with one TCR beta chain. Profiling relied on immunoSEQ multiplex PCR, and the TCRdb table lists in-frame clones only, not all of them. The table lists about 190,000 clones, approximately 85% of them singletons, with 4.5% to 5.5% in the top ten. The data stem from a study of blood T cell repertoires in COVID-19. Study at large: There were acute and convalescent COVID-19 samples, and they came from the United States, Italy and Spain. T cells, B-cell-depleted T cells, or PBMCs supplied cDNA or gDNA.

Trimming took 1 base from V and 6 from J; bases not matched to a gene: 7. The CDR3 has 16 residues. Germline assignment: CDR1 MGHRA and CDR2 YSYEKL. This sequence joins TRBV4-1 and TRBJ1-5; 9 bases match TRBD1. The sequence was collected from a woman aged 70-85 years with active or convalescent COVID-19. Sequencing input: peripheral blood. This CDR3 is CASSQAPDRGFQPQHF. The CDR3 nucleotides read TGCGCCAGCAGCCAAGCCCCGGACAGGGGCTTTCAGCCCCAGCATTTT.